This TCR beta chain was sequenced for a study of human T cells and chemical hapten exposure. Germline V gives CDR1 SGHTA, CDR2 FQGNSA. The CDR3 extends over 15 amino acids. Trimming left V 5 bases short and J 7 bases short, with 20 bases between. In the library, unique molecular identifiers were attached to individual cDNA molecules. TCRdb re-called the RACE reads with MiXCR, one entry per CDR3 protein. The table shows some 200,000 distinct CDR3 sequences, with approximately 20% occurring only once. Time point: patch test 1, 2 weeks after DPC sensitization. Treatment: therapeutic diphenylcyclopropenone sensitization with weekly scalp DPC.

This TCR came from a woman between 50 and 59 years old with alopecia areata. Some clones in this sample may be carry-over from other donors' samples. The chain joins TRBV7-2 to TRBJ2-5, with D possibly being TRBD2 (6 bases). The starting material was whole blood, obtained in connection with sensitization to the hapten diphenylcyclopropenone (DPC). DNA for the CDR3: TGTGCCAGCAGCCCCCAGGTGGGGGGAAGCGCGACCCAGTACTTC. Amino acid sequence: CASSPQVGGSATQYF.